The T cell receptor (beta chain) described here comes from a study of cytomegalovirus exposure and HLA in healthy donors. Germline V gene sequence: CDR1 SGHTA, CDR2 FQGNSA. J was trimmed by 5 bases and V by 6 bases; bases with no gene match: 9. This CDR3 spans 16 amino acids. In the case of this clone: As yet, its antigen is unknown.

This PCR relied on a set of 60 Vbeta primers and 13 Jbeta primers. Assay: immunoSEQ multiplex PCR; the TCRdb copy retains only in-frame clones and omits some. Among 150,000 to 200,000 clones listed, 60% to 80% were seen once. Regarding the study as a whole: Segments of the TCR beta V type were, in most cases, productive about 87% or about 30% of the time in an earlier analysis. Several of the most significant clusters were apparently associated with common viral pathogens in a later analysis. V- and J-gene trimming of TCR beta was linked (in a later analysis) to a missense DCLRE1C variant. The authors later found HLA-associated TCR beta chains more clonally expanded than equally common others.

This clonotype was sampled from a middle-aged man in good health and CMV-seropositive. Sequences were obtained from PBMCs. The chain has TRBV7-2 and TRBJ1-4; 10 bases map to TRBD1. This chain's CDR3 is CASRHSDRGPNEKLFF. The DNA for the CDR3 is TGTGCCAGCAGGCATAGTGACAGGGGGCCCAATGAAAAACTGTTTTTT.